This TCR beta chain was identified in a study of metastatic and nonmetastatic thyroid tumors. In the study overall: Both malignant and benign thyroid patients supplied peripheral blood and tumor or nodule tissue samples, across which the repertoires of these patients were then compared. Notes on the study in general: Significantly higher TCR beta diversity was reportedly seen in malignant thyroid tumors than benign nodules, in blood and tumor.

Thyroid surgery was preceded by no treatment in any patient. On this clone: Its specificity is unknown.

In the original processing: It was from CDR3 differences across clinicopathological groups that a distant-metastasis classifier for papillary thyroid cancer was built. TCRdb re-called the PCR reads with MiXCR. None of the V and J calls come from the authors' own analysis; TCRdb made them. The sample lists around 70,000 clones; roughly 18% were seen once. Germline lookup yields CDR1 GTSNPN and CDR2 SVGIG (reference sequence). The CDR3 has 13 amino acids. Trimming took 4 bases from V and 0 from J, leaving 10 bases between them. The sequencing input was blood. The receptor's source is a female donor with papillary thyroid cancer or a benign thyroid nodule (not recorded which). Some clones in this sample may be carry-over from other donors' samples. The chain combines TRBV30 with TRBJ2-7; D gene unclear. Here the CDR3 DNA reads TGTGCCTGGACCAGGCAGGACTCCTACGAGCAGTACTTC. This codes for CAWTRQDSYEQYF. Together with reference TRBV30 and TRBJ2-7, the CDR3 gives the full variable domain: SQTIHQWPATLVQPVGSPLSLECTVEGTSNPNLYWYRQAAGRGLQLLFYSVGIGQISSEVPQNLSASRPQDRQFILSSKKLLLSDSGFYLCAWTRQDSYEQYFGPGTRLTVT.